This is a list of T cell receptor beta chains from one sample in a study of technical replicates of blood from several donors. Sequenced by immunoSEQ multiplex PCR; TCRdb stores in-frame clones only, minus some. The sample has tens of thousands of clones, about 81% seen once. Sequencing was done on a sample of PBMCs. These receptors came from a human donor in good health. Some clones in this sample may be carry-over from other donors' samples. CDR3s include the opening cysteine and the closing phenylalanine or tryptophan. Fields, in order: clone size, V gene, D gene, J gene, CDR3 protein, CDR3 DNA. D genes are given only for firm matches. Not every row has a clone size; where given, it reads once, few, many or a size class.

-	TRBV4-2	TRBD1	TRBJ1-6	CASSQGDRGYNSPLHF	TGTGCCAGCAGCCAAGGGGACAGGGGCTATAATTCACCCCTCCACTTT
-	TRBV6-1	TRBD1	TRBJ1-5	CASSAYRGDNQPQHF	TGTGCCAGCAGTGCCTACAGGGGCGACAATCAGCCCCAGCATTTT
-	TRBV10-1	-	TRBJ1-1	CASLPFRHTEDTEAFF	TGCGCCAGCCTACCCTTCCGCCACACGGAGGACACTGAAGCTTTCTTT
-	TRBV19	-	TRBJ1-1	CASSIRGILNTEAFF	TGTGCCAGTAGTATTAGGGGGATTTTGAACACTGAAGCTTTCTTT
-	TRBV28	-	TRBJ2-7	CASRGRKSYEQYF	TGTGCCAGCAGAGGCAGGAAGTCCTACGAGCAGTACTTC
-	TRBV7-2	-	TRBJ2-7	CASSLAGGSQNEQYF	TGTGCCAGCAGCTTAGCTGGGGGGAGTCAGAACGAGCAGTACTTC
-	TRBV7-3	-	TRBJ2-1	CASSLLGDEQFF	TGTGCCAGCAGCTTACTAGGAGATGAGCAGTTCTTC
-	TRBV19	TRBD2	TRBJ2-7	CASSIDRGTSGSSYEQYF	TGTGCCAGTAGTATAGATCGGGGGACTAGCGGCAGCTCCTACGAGCAGTACTTC
-	TRBV21-1	-	TRBJ2-1	CASSKVPKGGLVHEQFF	TGTGCCAGCAGCAAAGTCCCAAAGGGGGGACTAGTCCATGAGCAGTTCTTC
-	TRBV7-9	-	TRBJ2-7	CASGGLGPSYEQYF	TGTGCCAGCGGCGGGCTAGGCCCTTCCTACGAGCAGTACTTC
-	TRBV30	-	TRBJ2-7	CAWSTGQPAYEQYF	TGTGCCTGGAGTACCGGACAGCCAGCCTACGAGCAGTACTTC
-	TRBV5-1	TRBD1	TRBJ1-1	CASSGGDRGSTEAFF	TGCGCCAGCAGCGGGGGGGACAGGGGGAGCACTGAAGCTTTCTTT
-	TRBV10-3	TRBD2	TRBJ2-1	CAISLAGESYNEQFF	TGTGCCATCAGTTTAGCGGGAGAGTCTTACAATGAGCAGTTCTTC
-	TRBV10-3	-	TRBJ2-1	CAISILGNEQFF	TGTGCCATCAGTATACTAGGTAATGAGCAGTTCTTC
-	TRBV9	-	TRBJ2-1	CASSVARGGSYNEQFF	TGTGCCAGCAGCGTAGCTCGGGGTGGCTCCTACAATGAGCAGTTCTTC
-	TRBV6-1	-	TRBJ2-3	CASSAPPGQINTDTQYF	TGTGCCAGCAGTGCCCCTCCGGGACAAATAAACACAGATACGCAGTATTTT
many	TRBV7-2	-	TRBJ2-3	CASSLVAGSTDTQYF	TGTGCCAGCAGCTTAGTTGCCGGGAGCACAGATACGCAGTATTTT